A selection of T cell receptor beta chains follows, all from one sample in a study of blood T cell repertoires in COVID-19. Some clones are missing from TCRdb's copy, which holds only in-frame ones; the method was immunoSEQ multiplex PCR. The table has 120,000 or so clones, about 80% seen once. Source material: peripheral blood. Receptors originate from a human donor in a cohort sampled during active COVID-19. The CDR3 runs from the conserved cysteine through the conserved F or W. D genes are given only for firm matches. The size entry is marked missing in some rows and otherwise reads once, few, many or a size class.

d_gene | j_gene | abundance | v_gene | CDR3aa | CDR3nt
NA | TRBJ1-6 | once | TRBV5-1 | CASSLDRTQGSPLHF | TGCGCCAGCAGCTTGGACAGAACCCAGGGTTCACCCCTCCACTTT
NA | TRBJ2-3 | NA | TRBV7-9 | CASSLVWPGDRGDTQYF | TGTGCCAGCAGCTTAGTTTGGCCGGGAGATCGTGGAGATACGCAGTATTTT
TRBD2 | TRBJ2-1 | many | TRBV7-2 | CASSLSGGSYNEQFF | TGTGCCAGCAGCTTAAGCGGGGGGTCTTACAATGAGCAGTTCTTC
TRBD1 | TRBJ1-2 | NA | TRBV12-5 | CASGDPGQKFDGYTF | TGTGCTAGTGGCGACCCGGGACAGAAGTTCGATGGCTACACCTTC
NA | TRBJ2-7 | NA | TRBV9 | CASSASTGHLYEQYF | TGTGCCAGCAGCGCCTCGACGGGACACCTCTACGAGCAGTACTTC
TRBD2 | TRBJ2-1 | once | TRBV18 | CASSPSSGGAWNEQFF | TGTGCCAGCTCACCCTCTAGCGGGGGGGCGTGGAATGAGCAGTTCTTC
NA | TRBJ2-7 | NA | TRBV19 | CASSIGGSRLEQYF | TGTGCCAGTAGTATAGGGGGCAGCCGGCTAGAGCAGTACTTC
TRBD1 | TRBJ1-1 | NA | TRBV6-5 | CASSRDSYRFEAFF | TGTGCCAGCAGCCGGGACAGCTATCGATTTGAAGCTTTCTTT
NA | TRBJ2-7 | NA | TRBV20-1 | CSASPSYEQYF | TGCAGTGCTAGTCCTTCCTACGAGCAGTACTTC
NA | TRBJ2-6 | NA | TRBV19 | CASSISAGLSGANVLTF | TGTGCCAGTAGTATATCCGCAGGGCTCTCTGGGGCCAACGTCCTGACTTTC
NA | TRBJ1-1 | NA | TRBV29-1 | CSVGPNPYTKAFF | TGCAGCGTGGGTCCGAACCCCTACACTAAAGCTTTCTTT
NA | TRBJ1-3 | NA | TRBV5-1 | CASSLGSSGAGNTIYF | TGCGCCAGCAGCTTGGGCTCCTCGGGGGCTGGAAACACCATATATTTT
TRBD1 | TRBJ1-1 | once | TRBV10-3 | CAISGTGESDTEAFF | TGTGCCATCTCCGGGACAGGGGAGTCGGACACTGAAGCTTTCTTT
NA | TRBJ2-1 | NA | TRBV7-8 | CVQIAGGGLNEQFF | TGTGTCCAAATAGCGGGTGGGGGCTTGAATGAGCAGTTCTTC
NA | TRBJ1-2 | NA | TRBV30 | CALYAPPTGNAYGYTF | TGTGCCTTATACGCCCCTCCTACAGGGAACGCCTATGGCTACACCTTC
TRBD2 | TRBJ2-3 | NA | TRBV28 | CASGRSGITDTQYF | TGTGCCAGCGGACGGAGCGGGATCACAGATACGCAGTATTTT
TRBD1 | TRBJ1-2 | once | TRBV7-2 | CASSYTGGDGYTF | TGTGCCAGCAGCTACACAGGGGGCGATGGCTACACCTTC
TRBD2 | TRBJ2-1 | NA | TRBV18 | CASSPGAGGLLPYNEQFF | TGTGCCAGCTCACCAGGGGCGGGAGGGCTCCTCCCCTACAATGAGCAGTTCTTC
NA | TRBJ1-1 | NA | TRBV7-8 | CASSPTLRQERNTEAFF | TGTGCCAGCAGCCCGACCCTAAGACAAGAACGAAACACTGAAGCTTTCTTT
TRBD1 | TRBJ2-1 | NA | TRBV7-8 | CASSLEGQGLAEQFF | TGTGCCAGCAGCTTAGAGGGACAGGGGTTGGCTGAGCAGTTCTTC
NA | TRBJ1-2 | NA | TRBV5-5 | CASSLALFYGYTF | TGTGCCAGCAGCTTGGCACTATTCTATGGCTACACCTTC
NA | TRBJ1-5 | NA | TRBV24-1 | CATSDSPYQPQHF | TGTGCCACCAGTGATTCCCCCTATCAGCCCCAGCATTTT
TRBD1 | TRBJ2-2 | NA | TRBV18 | CASSPPRLGQTTGELFF | TGTGCCAGCTCACCACCTAGGCTGGGACAGACAACCGGGGAGCTGTTTTTT
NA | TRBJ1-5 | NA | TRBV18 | CASSSEVGQSNQPQHF | TGTGCCAGCTCTTCTGAGGTGGGTCAAAGCAATCAGCCCCAGCATTTT
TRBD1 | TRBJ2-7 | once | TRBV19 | CASSLGTGHYEQYF | TGTGCCAGTAGTTTGGGGACAGGACACTACGAGCAGTACTTC
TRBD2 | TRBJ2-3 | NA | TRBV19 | CASSIISGGPSTDTQYF | TGTGCCAGTAGTATCATCAGCGGGGGACCTAGCACAGATACGCAGTATTTT
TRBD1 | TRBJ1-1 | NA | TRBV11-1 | CASSFPGGAPAFF | TGTGCCAGCAGCTTCCCAGGGGGCGCCCCGGCTTTCTTT
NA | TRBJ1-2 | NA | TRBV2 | CASSVFSGGGYTF | TGTGCCAGCAGTGTTTTCAGCGGAGGAGGCTACACCTTC
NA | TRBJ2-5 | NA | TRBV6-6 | CASSGNSQETQYF | TGTGCCAGCAGCGGTAATTCGCAAGAGACCCAGTACTTC
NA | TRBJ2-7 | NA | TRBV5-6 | CASSPRRRGTYEQYF | TGTGCCAGCAGCCCAAGGCGGAGGGGTACCTACGAGCAGTACTTC
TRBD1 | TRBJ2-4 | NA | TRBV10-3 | CAIRNPDRDRAKNIQYF | TGTGCCATCAGGAACCCCGACAGGGATCGAGCCAAAAACATTCAGTACTTC
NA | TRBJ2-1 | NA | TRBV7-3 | CASSLRTTDEQFF | TGTGCCAGCAGCTTAAGGACTACGGATGAGCAGTTCTTC
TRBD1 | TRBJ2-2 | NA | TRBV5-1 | CASSEQGSNTGELFF | TGCGCCAGCAGCGAACAGGGGTCAAACACCGGGGAGCTGTTTTTT
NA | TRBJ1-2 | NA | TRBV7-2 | CASSLDPGYGYTF | TGTGCCAGCAGCTTAGACCCGGGATATGGCTACACCTTC
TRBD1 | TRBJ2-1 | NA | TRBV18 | CASSPLGTGEGNEQFF | TGTGCCAGCTCACCGCTCGGGACAGGGGAGGGCAATGAGCAGTTCTTC
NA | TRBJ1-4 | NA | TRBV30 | CAWSLELEKLFF | TGTGCCTGGAGTCTAGAGCTTGAAAAACTGTTTTTT
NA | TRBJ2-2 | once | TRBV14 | CASSHSRGVLFF | TGTGCCAGCAGCCACTCTAGGGGCGTGCTGTTTTTT